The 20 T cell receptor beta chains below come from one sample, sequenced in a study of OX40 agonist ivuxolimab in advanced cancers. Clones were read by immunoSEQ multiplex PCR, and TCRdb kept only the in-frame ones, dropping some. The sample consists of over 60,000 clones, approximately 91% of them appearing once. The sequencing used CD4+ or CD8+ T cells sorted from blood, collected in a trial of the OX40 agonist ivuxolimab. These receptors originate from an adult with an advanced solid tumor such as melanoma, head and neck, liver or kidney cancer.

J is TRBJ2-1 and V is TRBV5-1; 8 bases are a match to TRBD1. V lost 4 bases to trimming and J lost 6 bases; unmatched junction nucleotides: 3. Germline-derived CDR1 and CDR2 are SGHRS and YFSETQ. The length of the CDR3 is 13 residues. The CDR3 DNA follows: TGCGCCAGCAGCGTGGGACAGGTCAATGAGCAGTTCTTC. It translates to CASSVGQVNEQFF.

The CDR3 sequence is CASSLVQASLDIQYF. In DNA form, the CDR3 reads TGTGCCAGCAGCTTAGTCCAAGCGTCCTTGGACATTCAGTACTTC. The chain links TRBV7-2 to TRBJ2-4; D is ambiguous. The CDR3 runs 15 residues. The germline gives CDR1 SGHTA, CDR2 FQGNSA. Trimming took 1 base from V and 8 from J, leaving 15 bases between them.

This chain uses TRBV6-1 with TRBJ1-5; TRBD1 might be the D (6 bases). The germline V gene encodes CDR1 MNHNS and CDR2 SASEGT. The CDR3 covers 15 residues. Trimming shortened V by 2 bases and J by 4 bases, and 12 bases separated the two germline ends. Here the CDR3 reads CASSESGQFNQPQHF. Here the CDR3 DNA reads TGTGCCAGCAGTGAATCTGGACAGTTTAATCAGCCCCAGCATTTT.

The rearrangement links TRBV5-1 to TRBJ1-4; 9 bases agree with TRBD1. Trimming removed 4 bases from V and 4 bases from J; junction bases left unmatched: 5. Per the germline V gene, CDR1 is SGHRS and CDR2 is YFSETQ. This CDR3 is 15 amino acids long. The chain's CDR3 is CASSRGQGGNEKLFF. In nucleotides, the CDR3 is TGCGCCAGCAGCCGGGGACAGGGCGGTAATGAAAAACTGTTTTTT. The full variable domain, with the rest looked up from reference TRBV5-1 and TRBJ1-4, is KAGVTQTPRYLIKTRGQQVTLSCSPISGHRSVSWYQQTPGQGLQFLFEYFSETQRNKGNFPGRFSGRQFSNSRSEMNVSTLELGDSALYLCASSRGQGGNEKLFFGSGTQLSVL.

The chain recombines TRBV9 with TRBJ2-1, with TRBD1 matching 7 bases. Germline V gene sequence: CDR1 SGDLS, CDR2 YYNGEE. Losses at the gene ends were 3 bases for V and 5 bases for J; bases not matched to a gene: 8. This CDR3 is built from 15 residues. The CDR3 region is CASSARRDSNNEQFF. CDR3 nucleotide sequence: TGTGCCAGCAGCGCCCGCCGGGACAGTAACAATGAGCAGTTCTTC.

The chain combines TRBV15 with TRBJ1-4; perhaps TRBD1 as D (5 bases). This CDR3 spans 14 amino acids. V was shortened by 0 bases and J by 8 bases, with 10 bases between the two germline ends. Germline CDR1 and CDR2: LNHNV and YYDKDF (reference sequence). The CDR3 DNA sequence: TGTGCCACCAGCAGAGACCAGGGTGGCGAAAAACTGTTTTTT. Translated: CATSRDQGGEKLFF.

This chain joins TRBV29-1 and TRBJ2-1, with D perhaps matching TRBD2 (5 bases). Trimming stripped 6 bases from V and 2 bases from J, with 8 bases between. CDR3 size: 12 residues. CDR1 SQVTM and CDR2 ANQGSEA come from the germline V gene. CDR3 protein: CSVGGPYNEQFF. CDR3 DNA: TGCAGCGTAGGCGGGCCCTACAATGAGCAGTTCTTC.

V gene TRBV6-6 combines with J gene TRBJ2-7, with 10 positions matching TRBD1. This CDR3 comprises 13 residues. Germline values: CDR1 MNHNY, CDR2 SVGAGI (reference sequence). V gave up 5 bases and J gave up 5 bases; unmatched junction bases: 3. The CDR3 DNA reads TGTGCCAGCAGTGGACAGGGGGGTCACGAGCAGTACTTC. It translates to CASSGQGGHEQYF.

The CDR3, as DNA: TGTGCCAGCATGGGCGGGACAGGCCGGAACACCGGGGAGCTGTTTTTT. It is translated as CASMGGTGRNTGELFF. J is TRBJ2-2 and V is TRBV7-8; 8 nucleotides match TRBD1. J lost 1 base, V lost 7 bases, and 8 bases had no gene match. This CDR3 has 16 amino acids. Germline CDR1 SGHVS, CDR2 FQNEAQ.

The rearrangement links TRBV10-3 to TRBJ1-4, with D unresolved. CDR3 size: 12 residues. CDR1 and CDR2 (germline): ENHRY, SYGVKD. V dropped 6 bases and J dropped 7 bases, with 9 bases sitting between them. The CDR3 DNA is TGTGCCATCAGCGCCTCGGGTGAAAAACTGTTTTTT. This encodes CAISASGEKLFF.

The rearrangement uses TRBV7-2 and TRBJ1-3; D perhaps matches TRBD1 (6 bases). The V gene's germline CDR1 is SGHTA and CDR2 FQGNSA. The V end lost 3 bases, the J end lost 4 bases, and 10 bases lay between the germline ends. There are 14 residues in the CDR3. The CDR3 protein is CASSLGQVGNTIYF. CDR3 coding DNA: TGTGCCAGCAGCTTGGGACAAGTAGGAAACACCATATATTTT.

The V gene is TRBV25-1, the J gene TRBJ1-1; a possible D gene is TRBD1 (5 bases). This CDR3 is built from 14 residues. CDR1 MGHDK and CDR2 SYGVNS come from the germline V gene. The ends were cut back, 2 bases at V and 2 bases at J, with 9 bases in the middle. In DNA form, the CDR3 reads TGTGCCAGCAGTGAAGTCAGGGATAACACTGAAGCTTTCTTT. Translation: CASSEVRDNTEAFF.

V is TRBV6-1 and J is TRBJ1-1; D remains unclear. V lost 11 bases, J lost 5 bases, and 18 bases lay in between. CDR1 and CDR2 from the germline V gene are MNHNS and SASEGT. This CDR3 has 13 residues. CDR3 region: CAADNRGGTEAFF. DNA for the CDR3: TGTGCCGCTGATAACCGGGGAGGGACTGAAGCTTTCTTT.

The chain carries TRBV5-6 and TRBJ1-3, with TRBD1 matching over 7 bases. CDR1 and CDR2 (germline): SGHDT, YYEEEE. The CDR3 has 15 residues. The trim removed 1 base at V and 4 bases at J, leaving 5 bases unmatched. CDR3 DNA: TGTGCCAGCAGCTTGACAGGGGACTTCGGAAACACCATATATTTT. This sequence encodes CASSLTGDFGNTIYF.

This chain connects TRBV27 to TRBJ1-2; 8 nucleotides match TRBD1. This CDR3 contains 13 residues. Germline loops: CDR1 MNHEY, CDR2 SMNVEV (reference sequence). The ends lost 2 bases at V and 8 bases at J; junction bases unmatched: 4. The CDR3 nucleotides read TGTGCCAGCAGTTTACTGGCAGGGGGCGGCTACACCTTC. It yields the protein CASSLLAGGGYTF.

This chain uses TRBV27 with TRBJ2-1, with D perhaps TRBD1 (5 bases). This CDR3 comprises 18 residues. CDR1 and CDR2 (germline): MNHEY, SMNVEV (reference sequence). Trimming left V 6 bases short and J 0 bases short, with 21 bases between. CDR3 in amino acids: CASRDIGVDTYSYNEQFF. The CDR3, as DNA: TGTGCCAGCAGGGACATCGGCGTAGACACCTACTCCTACAATGAGCAGTTCTTC.

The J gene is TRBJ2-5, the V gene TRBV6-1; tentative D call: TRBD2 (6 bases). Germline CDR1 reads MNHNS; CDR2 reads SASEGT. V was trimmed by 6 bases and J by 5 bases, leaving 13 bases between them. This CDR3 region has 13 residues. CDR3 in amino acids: CASRVPREETQYF. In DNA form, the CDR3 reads TGTGCCAGCAGAGTCCCCCGGGAGGAGACCCAGTACTTC.

For the CDR3, the DNA is TGTGCCAGCAGCTGGGCGGGAAGAGAGACCCAGTACTTC. Its protein is CASSWAGRETQYF. The V and J genes are TRBV5-5 and TRBJ2-5, with a possible D match to TRBD2 (6 bases). Germline V lookup: CDR1 SGHKS, CDR2 YYEKEE (reference sequence). The V and J ends lost 3 bases and 4 bases respectively, with 10 bases between them. The CDR3 consists of 13 residues.

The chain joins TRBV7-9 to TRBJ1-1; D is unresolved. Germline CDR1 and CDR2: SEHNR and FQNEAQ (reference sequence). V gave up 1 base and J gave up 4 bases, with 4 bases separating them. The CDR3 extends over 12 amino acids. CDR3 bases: TGTGCCAGCAGCTTAGAGTCCACTGAAGCTTTCTTT. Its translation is CASSLESTEAFF.

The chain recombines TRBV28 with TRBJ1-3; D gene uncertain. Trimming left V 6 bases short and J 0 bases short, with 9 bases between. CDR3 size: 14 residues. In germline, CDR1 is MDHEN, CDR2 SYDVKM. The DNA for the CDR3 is TGTGCCAGCAGATTGACGGGCTCTGGAAACACCATATATTTT. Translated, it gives CASRLTGSGNTIYF.